This T cell receptor beta chain was recorded in a study of blood T cell repertoires in COVID-19. Clones were read by immunoSEQ multiplex PCR, and TCRdb kept only the in-frame ones, dropping some. The repertoire holds 150,000 to 200,000 clones, with roughly 87% as singletons. Per the germline V gene, CDR1 is MNHEY and CDR2 is SVGAGI. The ends were cut back, 0 bases at V and 1 base at J, with 9 bases in the middle. This CDR3 has 15 amino acids. This TCR derives from a woman between 70 and 85 years old with COVID-19, enrolled during active disease. Sequences were obtained from peripheral blood. V gene TRBV6-5 combines with J gene TRBJ1-1; no firm D call. CDR3 coding DNA: TGTGCCAGCAGTTACTCGTCCGGAGGGAACACTGAAGCTTTCTTT. Translating gives CASSYSSGGNTEAFF.